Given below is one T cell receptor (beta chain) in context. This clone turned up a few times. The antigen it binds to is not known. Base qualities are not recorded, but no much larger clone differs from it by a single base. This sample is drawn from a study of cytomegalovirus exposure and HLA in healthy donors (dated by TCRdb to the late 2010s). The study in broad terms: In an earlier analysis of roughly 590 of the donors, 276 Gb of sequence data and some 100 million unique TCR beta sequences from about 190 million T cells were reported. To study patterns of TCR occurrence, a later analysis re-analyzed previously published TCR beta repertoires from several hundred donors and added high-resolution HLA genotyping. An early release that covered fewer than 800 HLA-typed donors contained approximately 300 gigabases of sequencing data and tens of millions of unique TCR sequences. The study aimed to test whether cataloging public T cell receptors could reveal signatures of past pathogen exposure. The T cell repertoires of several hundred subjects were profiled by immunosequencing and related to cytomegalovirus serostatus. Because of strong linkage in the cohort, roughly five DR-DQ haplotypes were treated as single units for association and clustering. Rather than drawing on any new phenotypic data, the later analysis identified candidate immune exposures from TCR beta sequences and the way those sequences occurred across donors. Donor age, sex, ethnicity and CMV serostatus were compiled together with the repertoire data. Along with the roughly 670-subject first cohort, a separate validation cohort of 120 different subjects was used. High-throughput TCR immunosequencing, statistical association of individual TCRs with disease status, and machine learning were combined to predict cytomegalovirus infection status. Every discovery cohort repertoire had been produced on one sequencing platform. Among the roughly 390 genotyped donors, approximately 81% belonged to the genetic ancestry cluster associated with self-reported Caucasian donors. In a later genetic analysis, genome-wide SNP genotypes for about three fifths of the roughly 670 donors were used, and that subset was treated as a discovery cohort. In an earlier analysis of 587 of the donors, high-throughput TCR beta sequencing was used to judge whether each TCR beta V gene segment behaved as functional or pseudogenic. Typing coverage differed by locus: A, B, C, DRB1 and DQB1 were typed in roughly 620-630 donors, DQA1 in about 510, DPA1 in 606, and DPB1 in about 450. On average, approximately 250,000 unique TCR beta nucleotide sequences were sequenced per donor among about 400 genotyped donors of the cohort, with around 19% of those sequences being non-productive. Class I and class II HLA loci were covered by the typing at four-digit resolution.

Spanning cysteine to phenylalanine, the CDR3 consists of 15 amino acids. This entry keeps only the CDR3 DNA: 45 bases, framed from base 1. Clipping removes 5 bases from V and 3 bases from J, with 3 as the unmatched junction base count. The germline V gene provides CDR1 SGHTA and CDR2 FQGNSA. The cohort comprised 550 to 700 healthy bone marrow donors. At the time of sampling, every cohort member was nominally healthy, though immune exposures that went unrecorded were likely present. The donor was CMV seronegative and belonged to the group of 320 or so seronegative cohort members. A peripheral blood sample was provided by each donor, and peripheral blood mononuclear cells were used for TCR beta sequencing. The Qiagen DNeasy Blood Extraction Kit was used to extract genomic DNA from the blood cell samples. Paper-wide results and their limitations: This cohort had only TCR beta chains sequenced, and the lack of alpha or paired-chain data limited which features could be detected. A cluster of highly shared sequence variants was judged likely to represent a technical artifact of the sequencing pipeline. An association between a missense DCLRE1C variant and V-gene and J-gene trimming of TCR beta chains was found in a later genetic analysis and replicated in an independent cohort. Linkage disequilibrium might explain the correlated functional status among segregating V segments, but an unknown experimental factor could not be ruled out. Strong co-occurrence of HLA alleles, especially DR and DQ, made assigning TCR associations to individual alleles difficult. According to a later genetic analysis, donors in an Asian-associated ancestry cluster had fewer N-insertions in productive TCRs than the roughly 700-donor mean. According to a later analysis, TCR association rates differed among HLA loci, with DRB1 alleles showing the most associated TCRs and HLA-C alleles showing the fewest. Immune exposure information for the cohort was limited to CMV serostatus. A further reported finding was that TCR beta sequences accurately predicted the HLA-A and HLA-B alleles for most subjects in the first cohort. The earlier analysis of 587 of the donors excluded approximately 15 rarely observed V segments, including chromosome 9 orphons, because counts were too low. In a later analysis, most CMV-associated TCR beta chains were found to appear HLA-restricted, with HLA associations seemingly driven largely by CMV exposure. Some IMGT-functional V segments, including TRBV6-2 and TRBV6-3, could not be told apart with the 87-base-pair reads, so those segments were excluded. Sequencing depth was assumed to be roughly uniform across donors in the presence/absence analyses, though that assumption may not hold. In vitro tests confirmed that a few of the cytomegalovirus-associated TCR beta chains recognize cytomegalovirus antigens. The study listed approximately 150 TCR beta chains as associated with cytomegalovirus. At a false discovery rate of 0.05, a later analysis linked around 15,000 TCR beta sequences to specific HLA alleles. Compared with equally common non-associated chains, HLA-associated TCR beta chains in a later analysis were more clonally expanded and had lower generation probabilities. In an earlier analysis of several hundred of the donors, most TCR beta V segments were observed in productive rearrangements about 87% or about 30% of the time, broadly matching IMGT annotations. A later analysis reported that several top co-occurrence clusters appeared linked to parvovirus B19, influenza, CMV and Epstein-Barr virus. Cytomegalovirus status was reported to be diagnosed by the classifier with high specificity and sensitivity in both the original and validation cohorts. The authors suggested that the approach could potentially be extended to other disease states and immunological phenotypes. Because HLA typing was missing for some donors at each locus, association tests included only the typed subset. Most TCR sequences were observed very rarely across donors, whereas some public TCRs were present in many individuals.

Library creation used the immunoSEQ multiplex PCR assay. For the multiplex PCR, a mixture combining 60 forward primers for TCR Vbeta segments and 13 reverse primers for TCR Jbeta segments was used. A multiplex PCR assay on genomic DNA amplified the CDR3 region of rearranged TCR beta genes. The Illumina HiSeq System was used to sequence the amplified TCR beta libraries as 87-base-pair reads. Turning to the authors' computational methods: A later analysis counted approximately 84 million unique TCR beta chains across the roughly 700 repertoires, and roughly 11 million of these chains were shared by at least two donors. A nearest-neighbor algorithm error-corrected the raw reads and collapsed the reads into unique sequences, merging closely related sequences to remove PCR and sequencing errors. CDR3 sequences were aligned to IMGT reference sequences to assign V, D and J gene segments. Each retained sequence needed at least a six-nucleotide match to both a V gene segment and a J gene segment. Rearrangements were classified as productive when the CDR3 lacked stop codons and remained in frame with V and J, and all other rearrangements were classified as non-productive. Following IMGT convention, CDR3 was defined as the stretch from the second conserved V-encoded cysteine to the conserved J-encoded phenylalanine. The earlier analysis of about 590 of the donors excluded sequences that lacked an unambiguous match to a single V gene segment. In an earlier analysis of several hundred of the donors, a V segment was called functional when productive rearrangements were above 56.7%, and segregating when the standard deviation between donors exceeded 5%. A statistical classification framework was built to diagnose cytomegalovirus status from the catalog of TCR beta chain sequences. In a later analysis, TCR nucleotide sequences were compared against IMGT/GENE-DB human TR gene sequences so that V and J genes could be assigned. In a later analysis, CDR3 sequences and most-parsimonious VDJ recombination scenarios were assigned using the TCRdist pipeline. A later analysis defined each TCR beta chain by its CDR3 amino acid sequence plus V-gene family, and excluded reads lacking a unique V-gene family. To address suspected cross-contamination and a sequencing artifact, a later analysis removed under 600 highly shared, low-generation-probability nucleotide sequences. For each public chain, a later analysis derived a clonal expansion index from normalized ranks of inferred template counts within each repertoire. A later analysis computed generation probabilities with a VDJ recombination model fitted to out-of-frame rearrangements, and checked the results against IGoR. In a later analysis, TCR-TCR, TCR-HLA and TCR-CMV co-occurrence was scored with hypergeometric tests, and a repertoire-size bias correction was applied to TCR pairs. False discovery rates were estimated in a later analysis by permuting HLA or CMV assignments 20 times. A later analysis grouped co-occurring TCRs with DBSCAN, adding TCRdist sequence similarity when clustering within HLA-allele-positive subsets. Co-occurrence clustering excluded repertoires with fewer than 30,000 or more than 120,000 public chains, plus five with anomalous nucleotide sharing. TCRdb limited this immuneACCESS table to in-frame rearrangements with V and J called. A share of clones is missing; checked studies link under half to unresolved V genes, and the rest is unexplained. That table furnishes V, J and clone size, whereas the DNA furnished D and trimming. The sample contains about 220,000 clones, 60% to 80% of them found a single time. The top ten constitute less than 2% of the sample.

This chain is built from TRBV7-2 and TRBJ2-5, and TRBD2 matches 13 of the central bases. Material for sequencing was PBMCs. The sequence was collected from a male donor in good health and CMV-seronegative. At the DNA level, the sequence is TGTGCCAGCAGCGACGGGACTAGCGGGGAAGAGACCCAGTACTTC. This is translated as CASSDGTSGEETQYF.